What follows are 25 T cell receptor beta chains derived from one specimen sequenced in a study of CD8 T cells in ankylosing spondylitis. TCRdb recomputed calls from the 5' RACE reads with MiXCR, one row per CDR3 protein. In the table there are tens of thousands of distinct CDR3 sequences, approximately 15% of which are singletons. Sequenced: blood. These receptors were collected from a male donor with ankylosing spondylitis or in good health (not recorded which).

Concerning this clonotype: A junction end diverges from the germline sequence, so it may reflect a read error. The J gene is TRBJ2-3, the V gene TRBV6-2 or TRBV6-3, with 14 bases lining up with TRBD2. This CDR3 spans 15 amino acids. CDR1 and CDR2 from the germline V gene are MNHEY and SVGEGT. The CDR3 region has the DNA TGTGCCAGCAGTTGGGGACTAGCGGGAGCAGATATGCAGTATTTT. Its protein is CASSWGLAGADMQYF.

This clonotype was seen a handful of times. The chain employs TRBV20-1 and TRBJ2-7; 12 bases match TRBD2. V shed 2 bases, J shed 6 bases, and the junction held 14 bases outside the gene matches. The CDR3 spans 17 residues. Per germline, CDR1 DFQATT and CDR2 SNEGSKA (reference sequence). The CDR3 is CSARKMASGRGRGEQYF. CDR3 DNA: TGCAGTGCTAGAAAAATGGCTAGCGGGAGGGGACGAGGCGAGCAGTACTTC.

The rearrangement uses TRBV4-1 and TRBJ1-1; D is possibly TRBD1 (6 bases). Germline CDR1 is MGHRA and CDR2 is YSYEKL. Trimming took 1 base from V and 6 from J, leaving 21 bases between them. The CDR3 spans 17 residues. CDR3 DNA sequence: TGCGCCAGCAGCCAAGTCGTGGCAGGGGTATCGAAGGCTGAAGCTTTCTTT. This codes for CASSQVVAGVSKAEAFF.

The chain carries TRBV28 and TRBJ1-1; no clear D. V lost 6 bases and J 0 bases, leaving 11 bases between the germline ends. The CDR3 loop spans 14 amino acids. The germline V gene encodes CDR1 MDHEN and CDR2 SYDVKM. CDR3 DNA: TGTGCCAGCAGGTATGACCGCTTGAACACTGAAGCTTTCTTT. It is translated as CASRYDRLNTEAFF.

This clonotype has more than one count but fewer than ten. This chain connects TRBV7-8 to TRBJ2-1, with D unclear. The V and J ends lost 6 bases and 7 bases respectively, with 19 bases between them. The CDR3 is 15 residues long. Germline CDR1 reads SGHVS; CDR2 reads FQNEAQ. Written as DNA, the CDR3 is TGTGCCAGCAGTTCGTTCTTTGGTCCTTGGAATGAGCAGTTCTTC. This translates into CASSSFFGPWNEQFF.

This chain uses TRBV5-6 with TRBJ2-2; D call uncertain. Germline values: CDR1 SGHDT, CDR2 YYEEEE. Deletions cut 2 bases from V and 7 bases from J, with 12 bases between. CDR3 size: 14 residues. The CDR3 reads CASSFRVGGGELFF. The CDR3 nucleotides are TGTGCCAGCAGCTTTCGGGTTGGCGGCGGGGAGCTGTTTTTT.

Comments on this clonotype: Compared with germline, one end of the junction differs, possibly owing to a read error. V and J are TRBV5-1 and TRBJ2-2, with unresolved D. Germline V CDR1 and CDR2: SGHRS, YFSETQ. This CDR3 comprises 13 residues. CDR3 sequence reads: CVSSLARTGELFF. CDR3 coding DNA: TGCGTCAGCAGCTTGGCCCGGACCGGGGAGCTGTTTTTT.

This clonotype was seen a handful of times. CDR3 sequence (DNA): TGTGCTAGCGCGGGGGCCAACGTCCTGACTTTC. Translating it yields CASAGANVLTF. This chain connects TRBV28 to TRBJ2-6, with a possible D match to TRBD2 (5 bases). Germline V gives CDR1 MDHEN, CDR2 SYDVKM. The CDR3 covers 11 residues.

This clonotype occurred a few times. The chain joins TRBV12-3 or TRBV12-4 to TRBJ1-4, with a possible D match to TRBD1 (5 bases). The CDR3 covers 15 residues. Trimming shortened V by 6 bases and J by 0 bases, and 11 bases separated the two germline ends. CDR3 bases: TGTGCCAGCAGGGTAAACAGGTCAACTAATGAAAAACTGTTTTTT. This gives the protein CASRVNRSTNEKLFF.

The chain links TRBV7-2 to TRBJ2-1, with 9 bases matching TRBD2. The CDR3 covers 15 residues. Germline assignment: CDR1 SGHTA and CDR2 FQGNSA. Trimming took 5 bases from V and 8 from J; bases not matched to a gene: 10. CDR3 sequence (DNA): TGTGCCAGCAGCCTGACTAGCGGACCACAAGATGAGCAGTTCTTC. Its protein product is CASSLTSGPQDEQFF. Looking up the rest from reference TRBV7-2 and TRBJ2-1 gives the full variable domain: GAGVSQSPSNKVTEKGKDVELRCDPISGHTALYWYRQSLGQGLEFLIYFQGNSAPDKSGLPSDRFSAERTGGSVSTLTIQRTQQEDSAVYLCASSLTSGPQDEQFFGPGTRLTVL.

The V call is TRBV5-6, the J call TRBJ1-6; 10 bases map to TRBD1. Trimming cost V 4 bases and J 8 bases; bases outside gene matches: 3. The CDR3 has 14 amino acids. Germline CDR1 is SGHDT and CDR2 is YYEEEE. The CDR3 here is CASSRQGAHSPLHF. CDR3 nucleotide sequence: TGTGCCAGCAGCAGACAGGGGGCACATTCACCCCTCCACTTT.

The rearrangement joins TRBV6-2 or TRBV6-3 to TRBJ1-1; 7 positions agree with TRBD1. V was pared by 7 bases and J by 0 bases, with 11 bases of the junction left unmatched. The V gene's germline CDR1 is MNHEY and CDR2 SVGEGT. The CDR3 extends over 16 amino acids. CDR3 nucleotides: TGTGCCAGCAAGCCCCTTGACAGGGACCTGAACACTGAAGCTTTCTTT. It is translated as CASKPLDRDLNTEAFF.

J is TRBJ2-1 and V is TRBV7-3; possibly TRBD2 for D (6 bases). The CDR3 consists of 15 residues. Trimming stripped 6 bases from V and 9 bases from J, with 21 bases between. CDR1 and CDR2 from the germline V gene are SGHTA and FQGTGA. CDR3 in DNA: TGTGCCAGCAGTAGCGGAGGACTTGGTGGGAGTGAGCAGTTCTTC. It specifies CASSSGGLGGSEQFF.

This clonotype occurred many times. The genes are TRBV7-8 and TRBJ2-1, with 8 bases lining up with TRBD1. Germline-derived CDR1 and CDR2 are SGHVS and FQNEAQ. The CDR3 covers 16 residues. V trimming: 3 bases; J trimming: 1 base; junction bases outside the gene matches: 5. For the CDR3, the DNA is TGTGCCAGCAGCTTGAATCAGGGGGCTTCCTACAATGAGCAGTTCTTC. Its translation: CASSLNQGASYNEQFF.

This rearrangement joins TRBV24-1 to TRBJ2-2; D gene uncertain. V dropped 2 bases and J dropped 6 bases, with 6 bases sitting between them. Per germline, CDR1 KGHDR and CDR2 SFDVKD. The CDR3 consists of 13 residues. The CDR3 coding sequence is TGTGCCACCAGTGATTCATGGTCCGGGGAGCTGTTTTTT. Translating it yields CATSDSWSGELFF.

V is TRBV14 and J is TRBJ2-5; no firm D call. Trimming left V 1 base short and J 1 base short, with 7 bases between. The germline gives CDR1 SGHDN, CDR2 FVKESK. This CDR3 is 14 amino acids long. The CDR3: CASSQVGLQETQYF. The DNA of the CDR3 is TGTGCCAGCAGCCAAGTTGGCCTCCAAGAGACCCAGTACTTC.

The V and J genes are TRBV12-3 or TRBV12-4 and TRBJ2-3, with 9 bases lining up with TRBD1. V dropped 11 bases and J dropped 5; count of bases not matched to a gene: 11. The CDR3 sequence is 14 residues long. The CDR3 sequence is CAGGGQGAGDTQYF. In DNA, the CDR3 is TGTGCCGGGGGGGGACAGGGAGCAGGAGATACGCAGTATTTT.

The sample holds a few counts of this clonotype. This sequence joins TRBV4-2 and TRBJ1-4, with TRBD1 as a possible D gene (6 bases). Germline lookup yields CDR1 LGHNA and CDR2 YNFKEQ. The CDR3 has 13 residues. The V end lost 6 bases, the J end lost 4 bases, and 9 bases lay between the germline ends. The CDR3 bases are TGTGCCAGCAGACAGGGAAATAATGAAAAACTGTTTTTT. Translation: CASRQGNNEKLFF.

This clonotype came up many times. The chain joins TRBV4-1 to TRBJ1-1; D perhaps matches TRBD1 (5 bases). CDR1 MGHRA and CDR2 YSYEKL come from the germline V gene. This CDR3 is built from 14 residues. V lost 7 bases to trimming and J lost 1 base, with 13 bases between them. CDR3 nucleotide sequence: TGCGCCAGCAAGGGGATACTAAAGAACACTGAAGCTTTCTTT. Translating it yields CASKGILKNTEAFF.

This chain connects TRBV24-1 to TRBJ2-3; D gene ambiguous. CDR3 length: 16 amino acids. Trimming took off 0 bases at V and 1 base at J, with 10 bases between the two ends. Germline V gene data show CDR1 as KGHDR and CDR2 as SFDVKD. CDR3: CATSDLRLGGTDTQYF. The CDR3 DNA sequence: TGTGCCACCAGTGATTTGCGGCTAGGCGGCACAGATACGCAGTATTTT.

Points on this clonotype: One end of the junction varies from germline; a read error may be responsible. CDR3 bases: TGTACCAGCAGCGATTACGAGCAGTACTTC. It codes for CTSSDYEQYF. The gene calls are TRBV9 and TRBJ2-7; no definite D call. Looked up from germline, CDR1 is SGDLS and CDR2 is YYNGEE. This CDR3 comprises 10 residues.

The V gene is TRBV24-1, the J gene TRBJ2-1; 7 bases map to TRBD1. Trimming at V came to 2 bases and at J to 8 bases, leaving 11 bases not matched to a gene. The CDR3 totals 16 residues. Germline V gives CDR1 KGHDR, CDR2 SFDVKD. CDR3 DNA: TGTGCCACCAGTGATTCCAGACAGGGTGGCGAGGATGAGCAGTTCTTC. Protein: CATSDSRQGGEDEQFF.

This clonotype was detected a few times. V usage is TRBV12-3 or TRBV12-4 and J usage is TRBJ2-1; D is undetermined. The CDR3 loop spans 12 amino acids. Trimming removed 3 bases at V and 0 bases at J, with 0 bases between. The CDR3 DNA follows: TGTGCCAGCAGTTTCTCCTACAATGAGCAGTTCTTC. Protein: CASSFSYNEQFF.

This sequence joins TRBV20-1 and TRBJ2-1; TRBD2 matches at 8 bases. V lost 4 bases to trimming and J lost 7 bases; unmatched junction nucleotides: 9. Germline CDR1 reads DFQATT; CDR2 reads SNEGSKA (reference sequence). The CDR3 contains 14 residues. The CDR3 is CSATKGLAGNEQFF. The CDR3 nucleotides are TGCAGTGCTACAAAAGGACTAGCTGGAAATGAGCAGTTCTTC.

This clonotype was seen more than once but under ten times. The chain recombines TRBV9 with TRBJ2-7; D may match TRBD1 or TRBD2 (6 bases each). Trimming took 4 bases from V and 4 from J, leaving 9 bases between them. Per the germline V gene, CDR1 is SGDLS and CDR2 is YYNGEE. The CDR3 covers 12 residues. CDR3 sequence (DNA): TGTGCCAGCAGCCCGGGGGCATACGAGCAGTACGTC. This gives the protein CASSPGAYEQYV.